The 30 T cell receptor beta chains below all came from one sample that was sequenced in a study of CD8 T cells in ankylosing spondylitis. Using its own MiXCR run on the 5' RACE reads, TCRdb lists one record per CDR3 protein. The table has nearly 350,000 distinct CDR3 sequences, 14% to 15% seen once; the top ten hold 1.1%. Material: blood, either unsorted or a sorted T cell fraction (not recorded which). These receptors originate from a male donor with ankylosing spondylitis or in good health (not recorded which).

The chain recombines TRBV12-3 or TRBV12-4 with TRBJ2-5, with TRBD2 as a possible D gene (5 bases). V was pared by 5 bases and J by 4 bases, with 11 bases between. The CDR3 covers 13 residues. CDR3 coding DNA: TGTGCCAGCAGTCCGGGGATCCCAGAGACCCAGTACTTC. Translated, it gives CASSPGIPETQYF.

The chain uses TRBV5-1 and TRBJ2-5; 8 bases are shared with TRBD1. J lost 3 bases, V lost 7 bases, and 2 bases had no gene match. From germline, CDR1 is SGHRS and CDR2 YFSETQ. The CDR3 covers 12 residues. The CDR3 coding sequence is TGCGCCAGCGCGGGACAGGAAGAGACCCAGTACTTC. It translates to CASAGQEETQYF.

V usage is TRBV10-3 and J usage is TRBJ1-5; D perhaps matches TRBD1 (6 bases). Germline V gene data show CDR1 as ENHRY and CDR2 as SYGVKD. The CDR3 is 14 amino acids. The V and J ends lost 3 bases and 4 bases respectively, with 10 bases between them. DNA for the CDR3: TGTGCCATCAGTGATGGGGGCCTGAATCAGCCCCAGCATTTT. This codes for CAISDGGLNQPQHF.

This clonotype was observed a few times. The V gene is TRBV20-1, the J gene TRBJ2-3, with 8 bases aligning to TRBD2. The CDR3 length is 16 residues. CDR1 is DFQATT, CDR2 SNEGSKA, per germline (reference sequence). The V and J ends lost 5 bases and 6 bases, in that order; junction bases with no gene match: 16. CDR3 region: CSASRERGPWGDTQYF. CDR3 nucleotide sequence: TGCAGTGCTTCCCGTGAGCGGGGGCCGTGGGGGGATACGCAGTATTTT.

A few counts support this clonotype. CDR3 bases: TGTGCCAGCCGGTACACGGGGGGTGAGCAGTTCTTC. Its protein product is CASRYTGGEQFF. The chain is built from TRBV2 and TRBJ2-1, with TRBD2 matching over 7 bases. The V and J ends lost 8 bases and 9 bases, in that order; junction bases with no gene match: 7. The CDR3 is made up of 12 amino acids. Germline CDR1 reads SNHLY; CDR2 reads FYNNEI.

The J gene is TRBJ2-3, the V gene TRBV7-9; D possibly matches TRBD1 or TRBD2 (5 bases each). Germline V gene lookup returns CDR1 SEHNR and CDR2 FQNEAQ (reference sequence). CDR3 length: 15 amino acids. Trimming took 6 bases from V and 5 from J, leaving 18 bases between them. This chain's CDR3 is CASRARGATLDTQYF. The DNA of the CDR3 is TGTGCCAGCAGGGCTCGGGGCGCGACCCTAGATACGCAGTATTTT.

The chain couples TRBV15 to TRBJ2-7, with D hard to call. The CDR3 runs to 14 residues. CDR1 and CDR2 from the germline V gene are LNHNV and YYDKDF (reference sequence). V dropped 4 bases and J dropped 2 bases, with 12 bases sitting between them. CDR3 DNA: TGTGCCACCAGCAACCGGCCAGTTGCCTACGAGCAGTACTTC. Translating it yields CATSNRPVAYEQYF.

This clonotype was seen at least ten times. The gene calls are TRBV7-2 and TRBJ1-2, with D possibly being TRBD1 (6 bases). The ends were cut back, 0 bases at V and 4 bases at J, with 12 bases in the middle. Germline CDR1 and CDR2: SGHTA and FQGNSA. This CDR3 has 15 residues. CDR3 coding DNA: TGTGCCAGCAGCTTAGCGGTCGGGACAAGCTATGGCTACACCTTC. It encodes CASSLAVGTSYGYTF. The full variable domain, in which reference TRBV7-2 and TRBJ1-2 provide the parts outside the CDR3, is GAGVSQSPSNKVTEKGKDVELRCDPISGHTALYWYRQSLGQGLEFLIYFQGNSAPDKSGLPSDRFSAERTGGSVSTLTIQRTQQEDSAVYLCASSLAVGTSYGYTFGSGTRLTVV.

The rearrangement links TRBV6-5 to TRBJ1-2, with a possible D match to TRBD1 (6 bases). The V end lost 5 bases, the J end lost 5 bases, and 12 bases lay between the germline ends. Germline lookup yields CDR1 MNHEY and CDR2 SVGAGI. The CDR3 runs to 13 residues. CDR3 bases: TGTGCCAGCAGTAACAGGGAGGGGTATGGCTACACCTTC. This encodes CASSNREGYGYTF.

This clonotype was detected many times. The gene calls are TRBV3-1 and TRBJ2-7; tentative D call: TRBD2 (6 bases). Germline V gene sequence: CDR1 LGHDT, CDR2 YNNKEL (reference sequence). The CDR3 runs 19 residues. Trimming pared 0 bases from V and 0 bases from J, leaving 21 bases between. The CDR3 DNA reads TGTGCCAGCAGCCAAGAGTTCATCGCGGCGGGGAAGCTCTCCTACGAGCAGTACTTC. Its protein is CASSQEFIAAGKLSYEQYF.

V is TRBV7-2 and J is TRBJ2-3; 12 bases are shared with TRBD2. The CDR3 runs 16 residues. Germline V gene lookup returns CDR1 SGHTA and CDR2 FQGNSA. The ends lost 6 bases at V and 3 bases at J; junction bases unmatched: 7. The CDR3 bases are TGTGCCAGCAGACCTACTAGCGGGGGGAGGACAGATACGCAGTATTTT. Amino acids: CASRPTSGGRTDTQYF.

The genes are TRBV5-1 and TRBJ1-6, with D perhaps matching TRBD1 (5 bases). Germline assignment: CDR1 SGHRS and CDR2 YFSETQ. The CDR3 loop spans 14 amino acids. Trimming stripped 3 bases from V and 8 bases from J, with 12 bases between. CDR3 DNA sequence: TGCGCCAGCAGCTCCGGGGCCGTTGATTCACCCCTCCACTTT. Translated: CASSSGAVDSPLHF.

The chain combines TRBV7-9 with TRBJ2-5, with D possibly TRBD2 on 6 matching bases. This CDR3 has 16 residues. V shed 2 bases and J shed 4 bases, with 17 bases lying between them. Germline values: CDR1 SEHNR, CDR2 FQNEAQ (reference sequence). The CDR3 is CASSLPSGSRRETQYF. The CDR3 DNA is TGTGCCAGCAGCTTACCAAGCGGGTCCAGAAGAGAGACCCAGTACTTC.

The V gene is TRBV7-2, the J gene TRBJ2-3; unclear D gene. Trimming pared 5 bases from V and 3 bases from J, leaving 15 bases between. This CDR3 is 15 amino acids long. The germline gives CDR1 SGHTA, CDR2 FQGNSA. DNA of the CDR3: TGTGCCAGCAGCCGACGGCTAGTTGGTACAGATACGCAGTATTTT. It codes for CASSRRLVGTDTQYF.

This clonotype was seen only a few times. This chain connects TRBV5-1 to TRBJ2-1; 7 positions match TRBD2. J gave up 1 base and V 4 bases, and 8 bases lay outside the gene matches. The CDR3 is 16 amino acids. The germline V gene encodes CDR1 SGHRS and CDR2 YFSETQ. CDR3 sequence (DNA): TGCGCCAGCAGCCCCAACTCCGGGGGGTCCTACAATGAGCAGTTCTTC. The encoded protein is CASSPNSGGSYNEQFF.

The chain is built from TRBV14 and TRBJ1-6; no firm D call. Germline lookup yields CDR1 SGHDN and CDR2 FVKESK. This CDR3 is 13 amino acids long. With 1 base removed from V and 6 bases from J, the gap between germline ends came to 4 bases. The CDR3 sequence: CASSQVFNSPLHF. In nucleotides, the CDR3 is TGTGCCAGCAGCCAAGTTTTTAATTCACCCCTCCACTTT.

This clonotype was picked up a small number of times. V and J are TRBV2 and TRBJ2-1; unclear D gene. Trimming cost V 7 bases and J 1 base, with 11 bases left between them. CDR3 size: 14 residues. CDR1 is SNHLY and CDR2 is FYNNEI in the germline V gene. This CDR3 is CASKRVTSYNEQFF. In DNA, the CDR3 is TGTGCCAGCAAAAGGGTCACTTCCTACAATGAGCAGTTCTTC.

A few counts support this clonotype. This chain joins TRBV5-1 and TRBJ2-7, with D possibly called TRBD1 or TRBD2 (5 bases each). With 5 bases removed from V and 8 bases from J, the gap between germline ends came to 17 bases. CDR1 is SGHRS and CDR2 is YFSETQ in the germline V gene. The CDR3 runs to 13 residues. In DNA form, the CDR3 reads TGCGCCAGCAGTGCCGGGACGCAGGTCAAGCAGTACTTC. Translating gives CASSAGTQVKQYF.

This clonotype was recorded a few times. This chain uses TRBV20-1 with TRBJ1-1, with D possibly being TRBD1 (5 bases). The CDR3 totals 14 residues. Germline V gene lookup returns CDR1 DFQATT and CDR2 SNEGSKA (reference sequence). V lost 0 bases and J 3 bases, leaving 11 bases between the germline ends. CDR3 in DNA: TGCAGTGCTAGAGACGGCGGGGGGGACACTGAAGCTTTCTTT. Its protein is CSARDGGGDTEAFF.

The table lists this clonotype with a few counts. V gene TRBV5-1 combines with J gene TRBJ2-2; the D is unclear. V was cut by 5 bases and J by 6 bases, with 11 bases left in between. Per germline, CDR1 SGHRS and CDR2 YFSETQ. The CDR3 has 13 amino acids. CDR3: CASRPREAGELFF. In nucleotides, the CDR3 is TGCGCCAGCAGGCCTAGAGAGGCCGGGGAGCTGTTTTTT.

The chain couples TRBV5-1 to TRBJ2-7; TRBD2 matches at 9 bases. The V gene end was trimmed by 0 bases and the J gene end by 7 bases; junction bases not matched to a gene: 11. CDR3 length: 16 amino acids. Germline lookup yields CDR1 SGHRS and CDR2 YFSETQ. CDR3 residues: CASSLGLAAGVGEQYF. The CDR3 region has the DNA TGCGCCAGCAGCTTGGGACTAGCGGCCGGGGTCGGTGAGCAGTACTTC.

This clonotype was observed a handful of times. This sequence joins TRBV18 and TRBJ1-1; no clear D. V was shortened by 0 bases and J by 5 bases, with 13 bases between the two germline ends. This CDR3 spans 15 amino acids. Germline V gene lookup returns CDR1 KGHSH and CDR2 LQKENI. The CDR3: CASSPPAGIGTEAFF. CDR3 in DNA: TGTGCCAGCTCACCACCGGCCGGGATCGGGACTGAAGCTTTCTTT. Full variable domain (outside the CDR3, taken from reference TRBV18 and TRBJ1-1): NAGVMQNPRHLVRRRGQEARLRCSPMKGHSHVYWYRQLPEEGLKFMVYLQKENIIDESGMPKERFSAEFPKEGPSILRIQQVVRGDSAAYFCASSPPAGIGTEAFFGQGTRLTVV.

The J gene is TRBJ2-1, the V gene TRBV20-1, with D possibly matching TRBD2 (5 bases). CDR3 length: 16 amino acids. Germline loops: CDR1 DFQATT, CDR2 SNEGSKA (reference sequence). V was clipped by 1 base and J by 0 bases, with 13 bases between them. In DNA form, the CDR3 reads TGCAGTGCTAGAGGCCGTGAGCGGACCTCCTACAATGAGCAGTTCTTC. Translation: CSARGRERTSYNEQFF.

V and J are TRBV5-1 and TRBJ2-7; D gene unclear. From germline, CDR1 is SGHRS and CDR2 YFSETQ. The length of the CDR3 is 14 residues. The germline V and J ends were trimmed by 0 bases and 4 bases, with 11 bases remaining between them. CDR3 sequence: CASSLAVRTYEQYF. The CDR3 coding sequence is TGCGCCAGCAGCTTGGCCGTCAGAACATACGAGCAGTACTTC.

This clonotype came up a few times. This chain connects TRBV6-1 to TRBJ2-1; 16 nucleotides match TRBD2. The V gene's germline CDR1 is MNHNS and CDR2 SASEGT. The junction had 3 bases not matched to a gene; V was cut back by 6 bases and J by 4 bases. This CDR3 region has 16 residues. This CDR3 is CASSKGLAGGYNEQFF. The CDR3, as DNA: TGTGCCAGCAGCAAGGGACTAGCGGGAGGGTACAATGAGCAGTTCTTC.

This clonotype was counted only a few times. This chain uses TRBV12-3 or TRBV12-4 with TRBJ2-7, with D perhaps given as TRBD1 or TRBD2 (5 bases each). The CDR3 consists of 13 residues. The V gene lost 3 bases and the J gene lost 7 bases, with 13 bases spanning the gap. The CDR3 loop reads CASSFLGVGEQYF. The CDR3 DNA is TGTGCCAGCAGTTTTTTGGGGGTAGGGGAGCAGTACTTC.

V usage is TRBV19 and J usage is TRBJ2-1; 12 nucleotides match TRBD2. The trim removed 7 bases at V and 7 bases at J, leaving 8 bases unmatched. Germline CDR1 and CDR2: LNHDA and SQIVND (reference sequence). This CDR3 has 15 residues. CDR3 in amino acids: CASTETSGSTNEQFF. The CDR3 nucleotides are TGTGCCAGTACCGAGACTAGCGGGAGCACTAATGAGCAGTTCTTC.

The chain carries TRBV20-1 and TRBJ2-6, with D perhaps TRBD1 (6 bases). The germline V and J ends were trimmed by 6 bases and 2 bases, with 8 bases remaining between them. Germline CDR1 and CDR2: DFQATT and SNEGSKA (reference sequence). The CDR3 length is 13 residues. CDR3 in amino acids: CSARGPGANVLTF. CDR3 nucleotide sequence: TGCAGTGCCAGGGGCCCTGGGGCCAACGTCCTGACTTTC.

This chain links TRBV4-2 with TRBJ2-2; D is unclear. CDR3 size: 15 residues. CDR1 and CDR2 (germline): LGHNA, YNFKEQ. V shed 0 bases and J shed 6 bases, with 11 bases lying between them. CDR3 bases: TGTGCCAGCAGCCAAGATTTCAAGCGCCCCGGGGAGCTGTTTTTT. Protein product: CASSQDFKRPGELFF.

This rearrangement joins TRBV7-2 to TRBJ2-7; D perhaps matches TRBD2 (6 bases). This CDR3 is 15 amino acids long. The germline CDR1 and CDR2 sequences are SGHTA and FQGNSA. The V end was cut by 1 base, the J end by 3 bases, with 13 bases between. For the CDR3, the DNA is TGTGCCAGCAGCTTAGAGGGCGGGAAACTCTACGAGCAGTACTTC. It encodes CASSLEGGKLYEQYF.